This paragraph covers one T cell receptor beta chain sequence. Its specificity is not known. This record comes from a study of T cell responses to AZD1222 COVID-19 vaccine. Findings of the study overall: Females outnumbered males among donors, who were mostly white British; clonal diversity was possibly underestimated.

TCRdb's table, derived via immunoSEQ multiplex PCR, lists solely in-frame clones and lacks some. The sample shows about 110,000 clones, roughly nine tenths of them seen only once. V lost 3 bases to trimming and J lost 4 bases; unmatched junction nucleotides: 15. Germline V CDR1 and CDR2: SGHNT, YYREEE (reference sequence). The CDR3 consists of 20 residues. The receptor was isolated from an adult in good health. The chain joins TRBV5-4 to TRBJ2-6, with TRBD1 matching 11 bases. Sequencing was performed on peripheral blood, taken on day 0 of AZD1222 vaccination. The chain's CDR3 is CASSSRTGGVRLSGANVLTF. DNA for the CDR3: TGTGCCAGCAGCTCAAGGACAGGGGGCGTACGTCTAAGCGGGGCCAACGTCCTGACTTTC. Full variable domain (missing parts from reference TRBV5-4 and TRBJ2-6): ETGVTQSPTHLIKTRGQQVTLRCSSQSGHNTVSWYQQALGQGPQFIFQYYREEENGRGNFPPRFSGLQFPNYSSELNVNALELDDSALYLCASSSRTGGVRLSGANVLTFGAGSRLTVL.